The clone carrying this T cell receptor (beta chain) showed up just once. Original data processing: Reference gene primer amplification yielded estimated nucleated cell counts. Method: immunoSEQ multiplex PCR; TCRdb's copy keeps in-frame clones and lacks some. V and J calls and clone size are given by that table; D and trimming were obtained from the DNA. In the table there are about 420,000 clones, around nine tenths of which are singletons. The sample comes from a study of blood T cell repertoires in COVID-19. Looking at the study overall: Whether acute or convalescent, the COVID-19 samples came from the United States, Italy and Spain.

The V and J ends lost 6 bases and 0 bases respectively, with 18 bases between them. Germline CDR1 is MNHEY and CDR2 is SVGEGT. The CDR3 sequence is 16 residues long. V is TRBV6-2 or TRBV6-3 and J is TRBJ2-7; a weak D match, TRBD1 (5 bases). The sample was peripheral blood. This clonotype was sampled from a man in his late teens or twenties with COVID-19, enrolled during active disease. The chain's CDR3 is CASSRMVTGSSYEQYF. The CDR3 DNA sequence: TGTGCCAGCAGCAGAATGGTAACAGGTTCCTCCTACGAGCAGTACTTC.